Presented here are 28 T cell receptor beta chains from one specimen sequenced in a study of cytomegalovirus exposure and HLA in healthy donors. Vbeta (60) and Jbeta (13) primers were used in the PCR. TCRdb's table, derived via immunoSEQ multiplex PCR, lists solely in-frame clones and lacks some. The data contain roughly 100,000 clones, about 80% of them singletons. The sequenced sample consisted of PBMCs. The source of these receptors is a man aged 35 to 55 in good health and CMV-seronegative.

This clone was counted a single time. The chain has TRBV4-1 and TRBJ2-5; 8 bases fit TRBD1. V was clipped by 4 bases and J by 2 bases; unmatched bases: 3. The CDR3 runs to 14 residues. CDR1 is MGHRA and CDR2 is YSYEKL in the germline V gene. CDR3 residues: CASSPWTGQETQYF. For the CDR3, the DNA is TGCGCCAGCAGCCCCTGGACAGGGCAAGAGACCCAGTACTTC.

The chain has TRBV30 and TRBJ1-2; no definite D call. This CDR3 contains 13 residues. Trimming pared 2 bases from V and 8 bases from J, leaving 15 bases between. In germline, CDR1 is GTSNPN, CDR2 SVGIG (reference sequence). The CDR3 DNA is TGTGCCTGGAGTTTACCTCCAGGTGGGGGCTACACCTTC. Its protein product is CAWSLPPGGGYTF.

CDR3 bases: TGTGCCAGCAGCCCAAGAACTGACGGGGAGCTGTTTTTT. This encodes CASSPRTDGELFF. The V call is TRBV7-8, the J call TRBJ2-2; unclear D gene. The germline CDR1 and CDR2 sequences are SGHVS and FQNEAQ. Trimming took 5 bases from V and 7 from J, leaving 11 bases between them. The CDR3 runs to 13 residues.

A few counts support this clone. The rearrangement uses TRBV11-2 and TRBJ2-5; a possible D gene is TRBD1 (5 bases). Germline values: CDR1 SGHAT, CDR2 FQNNGV. The V end was cut by 0 bases, the J end by 3 bases, with 8 bases between. The CDR3 has 14 amino acids. CDR3 bases: TGTGCCAGCAGCTTAGAAGTCAGGGAAGAGACCCAGTACTTC. Amino acid sequence: CASSLEVREETQYF.

This sequence joins TRBV11-2 and TRBJ2-7, with TRBD2 matching 11 bases. The CDR3 loop spans 15 amino acids. CDR1 is SGHAT, CDR2 FQNNGV, per germline. Germline trimming cut 3 bases from V and 1 base from J; bases unmatched to any gene: 2. As DNA, the CDR3 is TGTGCCAGCAGCTTCTTAGCGGGAGGGTCCTACGAGCAGTACTTC. Amino acids: CASSFLAGGSYEQYF.

The chain employs TRBV11-2 and TRBJ2-2; D remains unclear. With 5 bases removed from V and 6 bases from J, the gap between germline ends came to 10 bases. This CDR3 has 13 residues. Germline CDR1 SGHAT, CDR2 FQNNGV. CDR3 sequence (DNA): TGTGCCAGCAGCCCTACTATGGCCGGGGAGCTGTTTTTT. Amino acids: CASSPTMAGELFF. The full variable domain, rest sourced from reference TRBV11-2 and TRBJ2-2, is EAGVAQSPRYKIIEKRQSVAFWCNPISGHATLYWYQQILGQGPKLLIQFQNNGVVDDSQLPKDRFSAERLKGVDSTLKIQPAKLEDSAVYLCASSPTMAGELFFGEGSRLTVL.

The chain joins TRBV9 to TRBJ1-2, with TRBD1 as a possible D gene (5 bases). The CDR3 contains 16 residues. CDR1 is SGDLS and CDR2 is YYNGEE in the germline V gene. V was shortened by 3 bases and J by 2 bases, with 17 bases between the two germline ends. The CDR3 DNA follows: TGTGCCAGCAGCGCCCTTCTCTCGGGGGGGAACTATGGCTACACCTTC. Translating gives CASSALLSGGNYGYTF.

The V gene is TRBV2, the J gene TRBJ2-7; D not certain. V dropped 7 bases and J dropped 1 base, with 11 bases sitting between them. CDR3 length: 13 amino acids. Per germline, CDR1 SNHLY and CDR2 FYNNEI. The CDR3 loop is CASTLSFSYEQYF. CDR3 DNA sequence: TGTGCCAGCACTTTGAGTTTTTCCTACGAGCAGTACTTC.

The rearrangement joins TRBV7-2 to TRBJ2-5; TRBD1 agrees at 8 bases. This CDR3 region has 14 residues. The germline CDR1 and CDR2 sequences are SGHTA and FQGNSA. The V and J ends lost 1 base and 5 bases, in that order; junction bases with no gene match: 3. CDR3 nucleotide sequence: TGTGCCAGCAGCTTAGACAGGGGGTGGGAGACCCAGTACTTC. Its translation: CASSLDRGWETQYF.

This clone was recorded a few times. J is TRBJ1-1 and V is TRBV7-9, with 10 bases identical to TRBD1. This CDR3 has 17 amino acids. Germline trimming cut 4 bases from V and 3 bases from J; bases unmatched to any gene: 11. Germline CDR1 reads SEHNR; CDR2 reads FQNEAQ (reference sequence). CDR3 DNA sequence: TGTGCCAGCAGCTCAGGGCGGGGACAGGGGCCTTACACTGAAGCTTTCTTT. It yields the protein CASSSGRGQGPYTEAFF.

In this sample, this clone turned up a few times. The chain links TRBV7-2 to TRBJ2-7; TRBD2 might be the D (6 bases). The ends were cut back, 1 base at V and 7 bases at J, with 26 bases in the middle. The CDR3 has 18 amino acids. Per the germline V gene, CDR1 is SGHTA and CDR2 is FQGNSA. CDR3 nucleotide sequence: TGTGCCAGCAGCTTAGTCGGTATGTCCGGCGGGGCCGTGGTTGAGCAGTACTTC. Its translation: CASSLVGMSGGAVVEQYF.

J is TRBJ1-2 and V is TRBV7-3; 12 bases agree with TRBD1. After removal of 5 bases from V and 8 bases from J, the junction contained 12 bases not matched to a gene. Germline values: CDR1 SGHTA, CDR2 FQGTGA. The CDR3 runs to 16 residues. The CDR3 region is CASSPGQGASSGGYTF. In nucleotides, the CDR3 is TGTGCCAGCAGCCCGGGACAGGGGGCAAGTTCAGGCGGCTACACCTTC.

The chain recombines TRBV10-3 with TRBJ2-7; tentative D call: TRBD2 (5 bases). The V gene lost 4 bases and the J gene lost 0 bases, with 13 bases spanning the gap. The CDR3 loop spans 15 amino acids. Germline values: CDR1 ENHRY, CDR2 SYGVKD. CDR3 protein: CAISVGSDRSYEQYF. The CDR3 region has the DNA TGTGCCATCAGTGTGGGTAGCGACCGCTCCTACGAGCAGTACTTC.

The chain joins TRBV13 to TRBJ2-6; 7 bases agree with TRBD1. Per germline, CDR1 PRHDT and CDR2 FYEKMQ (reference sequence). The CDR3 totals 17 residues. Trimming took 5 bases from V and 0 from J; bases not matched to a gene: 7. In nucleotides, the CDR3 is TGTGCCAGCAGCCTGGGACAGCTAGTCTCTGGGGCCAACGTCCTGACTTTC. Amino acids: CASSLGQLVSGANVLTF. The variable domain in full, with the rest retrieved from reference TRBV13 and TRBJ2-6, is AAGVIQSPRHLIKEKRETATLKCYPIPRHDTVYWYQQGPGQDPQFLISFYEKMQSDKGSIPDRFSAQQFSDYHSELNMSSLELGDSALYFCASSLGQLVSGANVLTFGAGSRLTVL.

This chain links TRBV18 with TRBJ2-3; D not resolved. Trimming cost V 6 bases and J 0 bases, with 13 bases left between them. Germline values: CDR1 KGHSH, CDR2 LQKENI. The CDR3 is made up of 15 amino acids. The CDR3 nucleotides read TGTGCCAGCTCCCGCGCGGAACCCAGCACAGATACGCAGTATTTT. Translating it yields CASSRAEPSTDTQYF. Together with reference TRBV18 and TRBJ2-3, the CDR3 gives the full variable domain: NAGVMQNPRHLVRRRGQEARLRCSPMKGHSHVYWYRQLPEEGLKFMVYLQKENIIDESGMPKERFSAEFPKEGPSILRIQQVVRGDSAAYFCASSRAEPSTDTQYFGPGTRLTVL.

The V gene is TRBV21-1, the J gene TRBJ1-6; the DNA was not used to check the table's D call, TRBD1. TRBV21-1 is reported as a pseudogene. CDR3 size: 13 residues. The CDR3 loop reads CASSSRDNSPLHF. CDR3 coding DNA: TGTGCCAGCAGCAGCAGGGATAATTCACCCCTCCACTTT.

V gene TRBV7-2 combines with J gene TRBJ2-5; D ambiguous. The J call may be incorrect, as the DNA end agrees better with TRBJ2-7. This CDR3 comprises 12 residues. Germline CDR1 and CDR2: SGHTA and FQGNSA. The CDR3 region has the DNA TGTGCCAGCGGTTTGCTCACCTACGAGCAGTACTTC. Translated: CASGLLTYEQYF.

Of note for this clone: This sample includes further DNA sequences coding for the same CDR3. The genes are TRBV7-9 and TRBJ1-1; perhaps TRBD1 as D (6 bases). Germline CDR1 SEHNR, CDR2 FQNEAQ (reference sequence). V lost 1 base to trimming and J lost 6 bases, with 15 bases between them. CDR3 length: 15 amino acids. Here the CDR3 reads CASSLGDLRGSEAFF. DNA for the CDR3: TGTGCCAGCAGCTTAGGGGACCTCAGGGGCTCTGAAGCTTTCTTT.

V usage is TRBV27 and J usage is TRBJ1-4, with TRBD1 matching over 8 bases. The ends lost 5 bases at V and 7 bases at J; junction bases unmatched: 6. Germline V gives CDR1 MNHEY, CDR2 SMNVEV (reference sequence). The CDR3 loop spans 14 amino acids. The CDR3 is CASSLRQGSEKLFF. CDR3 nucleotides: TGTGCCAGCAGTCTCAGACAGGGGTCTGAAAAACTGTTTTTT.

V is TRBV6-5 and J is TRBJ1-3, with D unclear. Trimming cost V 0 bases and J 5 bases, with 14 bases left between them. The CDR3 is made up of 16 amino acids. The germline CDR1 and CDR2 sequences are MNHEY and SVGAGI. CDR3 region: CASSYSYRGARNTIYF. Written as DNA, the CDR3 is TGTGCCAGCAGTTACTCTTACCGGGGAGCAAGAAACACCATATATTTT.

This sequence joins TRBV5-4 and TRBJ1-2; 7 bases line up with TRBD1. The V gene's germline CDR1 is SGHNT and CDR2 YYREEE (reference sequence). V dropped 5 bases and J dropped 7; count of bases not matched to a gene: 11. CDR3 size: 14 residues. Here the CDR3 reads CASRVLGGAVGYTF. The CDR3 nucleotides read TGTGCCAGCAGGGTCTTAGGGGGCGCGGTTGGCTACACCTTC.

This clone appeared a single time. The chain combines TRBV7-6 with TRBJ2-5; the match to TRBD1 covers 9 bases. TRBJ2-7 matches the DNA end more closely, so the J call is doubtful. Germline V CDR1 and CDR2: SGHVS, FNYEAQ. This CDR3 region has 12 residues. The CDR3 sequence is CAAGTGSYEQYF. In DNA, the CDR3 is TGTGCGGCCGGGACAGGGTCCTACGAGCAGTACTTC.

The chain is built from TRBV5-4 and TRBJ2-1, with D tentatively TRBD2 (7 bases). V lost 5 bases and J lost 7, with 31 bases in between. The CDR3 spans 19 residues. Per germline, CDR1 SGHNT and CDR2 YYREEE (reference sequence). CDR3 loop: CASRRMGGQPGPKKNEQFF. CDR3 sequence (DNA): TGTGCCAGCAGACGGATGGGGGGGCAACCGGGACCAAAGAAGAATGAGCAGTTCTTC.

This chain uses TRBV14 with TRBJ2-7; 9 positions match TRBD1. V dropped 1 base and J dropped 9; count of bases not matched to a gene: 7. CDR3 length: 14 residues. Germline-derived CDR1 and CDR2 are SGHDN and FVKESK. The CDR3 DNA is TGTGCCAGCAGCCAAGTTCCCGGGACAGGGCGGCAGTACTTC. Translated: CASSQVPGTGRQYF.

This clone was seen only once. J is TRBJ1-2 and V is TRBV28; TRBD1 is a possible D gene (5 bases). The CDR3 length is 11 residues. The V gene lost 7 bases and the J gene lost 6 bases, with 9 bases spanning the gap. Germline assignment: CDR1 MDHEN and CDR2 SYDVKM. The CDR3 protein is CASTTGHGYTF. CDR3 nucleotide sequence: TGTGCCAGCACTACAGGACATGGCTACACCTTC.

The gene calls are TRBV5-6 and TRBJ2-2, with D possibly TRBD1 on 5 matching bases. Per germline, CDR1 SGHDT and CDR2 YYEEEE. V lost 5 bases, J lost 0 bases, and 14 bases lay in between. This CDR3 contains 16 residues. CDR3 loop: CASSFRRTSNTGELFF. In DNA form, the CDR3 reads TGTGCCAGCAGTTTCAGACGGACATCGAACACCGGGGAGCTGTTTTTT.

The gene calls are TRBV7-9 and TRBJ2-2; maybe TRBD2 (6 bases). The CDR3 contains 12 residues. CDR1 is SEHNR, CDR2 FQNEAQ, per germline (reference sequence). The V end lost 5 bases, the J end lost 6 bases, and 7 bases lay between the germline ends. CDR3 nucleotide sequence: TGTGCCAGCAGCCCGGGGGCCGGGGAGCTGTTTTTT. Amino acid sequence: CASSPGAGELFF.

The chain joins TRBV7-9 to TRBJ2-7, with TRBD1 matching over 10 bases. The CDR3 spans 16 residues. Germline CDR1 reads SEHNR; CDR2 reads FQNEAQ (reference sequence). The trim removed 6 bases at V and 1 base at J, leaving 9 bases unmatched. CDR3 DNA: TGTGCCAGCAGTCGACAGGGGGCCGGCCGTTCCTACGAGCAGTACTTC. Its protein is CASSRQGAGRSYEQYF. Complete variable domain (other parts from reference TRBV7-9 and TRBJ2-7): DTGVSQNPRHKITKRGQNVTFRCDPISEHNRLYWYRQTLGQGPEFLTYFQNEAQLEKSRLLSDRFSAERPKGSFSTLEIQRTEQGDSAMYLCASSRQGAGRSYEQYFGPGTRLTVT.